The 13 T cell receptor beta chains below all came from one sample that was sequenced in a study of T cell repertoires in aging, cancer and after chemotherapy. The template was genomic DNA from peripheral blood, not RNA. Rearranged V-D-J TRB sequences were amplified with a mixed TRB-A/B primer pool. MiXCR, applied by TCRdb to the multiplex PCR reads, yields one record per CDR3 protein. The sample lists just over 9,000 distinct CDR3 sequences, around 22% occurring once. The source material was blood. The receptor set was obtained from a human donor with a blood cancer. The donor label of this sample is uncertain.

The rearrangement links TRBV20-1 to TRBJ2-7; possible D gene TRBD1, 5 bases. Germline lookup yields CDR1 DFQATT and CDR2 SNEGSKA (reference sequence). The V and J ends lost 0 bases and 2 bases respectively, with 14 bases between them. The CDR3 totals 15 residues. The CDR3 loop is CSARDQGSPAYEQYF. CDR3 DNA sequence: TGCAGTGCTAGAGATCAGGGCAGTCCAGCCTACGAGCAGTACTTC.

This clonotype is labeled as medium-sized. This rearrangement joins TRBV6-1 to TRBJ2-3; D is uncertain. Per the germline V gene, CDR1 is MNHNS and CDR2 is SASEGT. V gave up 0 bases and J gave up 1 base, with 8 bases separating them. The CDR3 is 15 residues long. The CDR3 DNA reads TGTGCCAGCAGTGAAGCGAAAGCCCGCACAGATACGCAGTATTTT. It specifies CASSEAKARTDTQYF.

This clonotype is medium-sized (0.01 to 0.1%) in the sample. This chain connects TRBV5-4 to TRBJ1-6; D call uncertain. Germline assignment: CDR1 SGHNT and CDR2 YYREEE (reference sequence). The CDR3 sequence is 17 residues long. V was trimmed by 1 base and J by 1 base, leaving 12 bases between them. As DNA, the CDR3 is TGTGCCAGCAGCTTGTTCCGCCTAGAGTCCTATAATTCACCCCTCCACTTT. Translation: CASSLFRLESYNSPLHF.

This clonotype was detected only a few times. The V and J genes are TRBV27 and TRBJ1-5; D is undetermined. V was shortened by 4 bases and J by 0 bases, with 4 bases between the two germline ends. The length of the CDR3 is 13 residues. In germline, CDR1 is MNHEY, CDR2 SMNVEV (reference sequence). CDR3 sequence: CASSYLSNQPQHF. The CDR3 DNA is TGTGCCAGCAGTTACCTTAGCAATCAGCCCCAGCATTTT.

By share of the sample, this clonotype is medium-sized. V usage is TRBV19 and J usage is TRBJ2-3; TRBD2 agrees at 9 bases. The CDR3 loop spans 15 amino acids. Trimming at V came to 2 bases and at J to 2 bases, leaving 2 bases not matched to a gene. Germline V CDR1 and CDR2: LNHDA, SQIVND (reference sequence). As DNA, the CDR3 is TGTGCCAGTAGTATACTAGCGGGAACCACAGATACGCAGTATTTT. Translating it yields CASSILAGTTDTQYF.

In its sample, this clonotype is medium-sized (0.01 to 0.1%). This sequence joins TRBV27 and TRBJ1-2; 7 nucleotides match TRBD1. Germline V gene data show CDR1 as MNHEY and CDR2 as SMNVEV (reference sequence). The V and J ends lost 5 bases and 2 bases, in that order; junction bases with no gene match: 8. The CDR3 spans 15 residues. The CDR3 DNA is TGTGCCAGCAGTCATCGACAGGGTGCCAACTATGGCTACACCTTC. Translated, it gives CASSHRQGANYGYTF.

This chain connects TRBV7-9 to TRBJ1-5; D gene unclear. The CDR3 is made up of 15 amino acids. Germline V CDR1 and CDR2: SEHNR, FQNEAQ (reference sequence). V lost 3 bases and J 0 bases, leaving 9 bases between the germline ends. CDR3 in amino acids: CASSLEGYSNQPQHF. As DNA, the CDR3 is TGTGCCAGCAGCTTGGAGGGATATAGCAATCAGCCCCAGCATTTT.

Turning to this clonotype: Since a much larger clone is just one base distant, this may be a read error. V and J are TRBV6-5 and TRBJ1-2, with a tentative D call TRBD1 (6 bases). CDR1 is MNHEY, CDR2 SVGAGI, per germline. The CDR3 extends over 13 amino acids. For the CDR3, the DNA is TGTGCCAGCAGATCTCTGGGGGCTTATGCCTACACCTTC. Protein: CASRSLGAYAYTF.

This clonotype is medium-sized (0.01 to 0.1%) in the sample. V usage is TRBV15 and J usage is TRBJ2-3; the match to TRBD2 covers 13 bases. The germline CDR1 and CDR2 sequences are LNHNV and YYDKDF (reference sequence). The CDR3 consists of 19 residues. V lost 2 bases and J lost 4; bases outside the gene matches: 12. In nucleotides, the CDR3 is TGTGCCACCAGCAGACCTTCCCGGACTAGCGGGAGTGTGGCAGATACGCAGTATTTT. Residues: CATSRPSRTSGSVADTQYF.

Notes on this clonotype: This may come from a read error, since a much larger clone is one base off. This chain links TRBV30 with TRBJ2-1; D is possibly TRBD1 or TRBD2 (5 bases each). From germline, CDR1 is GTSNPN and CDR2 SVGIG (reference sequence). This CDR3 spans 13 amino acids. The CDR3 region has the DNA TGTGCCTCGAGTGATCTAGCAGGGAATGAGCAGTTCTTC. It translates to CASSDLAGNEQFF.

The rearrangement joins TRBV20-1 to TRBJ2-2; 9 nucleotides align to TRBD2. CDR1 is DFQATT, CDR2 SNEGSKA, per germline (reference sequence). CDR3 length: 16 residues. The V and J ends lost 0 bases and 4 bases, in that order; junction bases with no gene match: 6. CDR3 sequence reads: CSARDPAGGPTGELFF. The CDR3 region has the DNA TGCAGTGCTAGAGATCCAGCGGGAGGCCCCACCGGGGAGCTGTTTTTT.

This clonotype has at least ten counts. The chain uses TRBV18 and TRBJ1-5, with D unresolved. This CDR3 region has 14 residues. The germline V gene encodes CDR1 KGHSH and CDR2 LQKENI. The V and J ends lost 6 bases and 0 bases respectively, with 9 bases between them. The CDR3 nucleotides read TGTGCCAGCTCGTGGAGCGATAGCAATCAGCCCCAGCATTTT. Residues: CASSWSDSNQPQHF. The full variable domain, rest sourced from reference TRBV18 and TRBJ1-5, is NAGVMQNPRHLVRRRGQEARLRCSPMKGHSHVYWYRQLPEEGLKFMVYLQKENIIDESGMPKERFSAEFPKEGPSILRIQQVVRGDSAAYFCASSWSDSNQPQHFGDGTRLSIL.

This rearrangement joins TRBV7-9 to TRBJ1-3, with D uncertain. V was trimmed by 0 bases and J by 0 bases, leaving 12 bases between them. The germline gives CDR1 SEHNR, CDR2 FQNEAQ (reference sequence). There are 17 residues in the CDR3. In DNA form, the CDR3 reads TGTGCCAGCAGCTTAGCAGCTGGCGCCGCCTCTGGAAACACCATATATTTT. Translation gives CASSLAAGAASGNTIYF.